The TCR beta chain under discussion was sequenced for a study of CD8 T cells in Susac syndrome. After extraction with the RNeasy kit, roughly 0.5 to 1 ug of the RNA was reverse transcribed using random hexamers. Amplification of TCR beta CDR3 by immunoSEQ multiplex PCR spanned 54 Vbeta and 13 Jbeta. TCRdb re-analysed the immunoSEQ multiplex PCR reads in MiXCR, keeping a single row per CDR3 protein. The profile shows about 190,000 distinct CDR3 sequences, over 85% of them singletons. The table lists this clonotype with a few counts. Sequencing of TCR beta was performed on blood CD8+ and CD4+ T cells. Healthy donors matched for age and sex were used as controls. Through negative isolation, CD4+ and CD8+ T cells were obtained, while TEMRA cells were enriched using FACS. V gave up 4 bases and J gave up 2 bases, with 6 bases separating them. Germline CDR1 is SQVTM and CDR2 is ANQGSEA. The CDR3 loop spans 11 amino acids.

Sequenced: CD4+ T cells from PBMCs. This TCR derives from a human donor in good health. The rearrangement joins TRBV29-1 to TRBJ2-7, with D uncertain. The CDR3 nucleotides are TGCAGCGTTGCCAGAGCCTACGAGCAGTACTTC. Protein sequence: CSVARAYEQYF.